Listed here are 27 T cell receptor beta chains from one sample, sequenced in a study of blood T cell repertoires in COVID-19. Sequenced by immunoSEQ multiplex PCR; TCRdb stores in-frame clones only, minus some. Counted here are 150,000 to 200,000 clones, around 83% occurring once; the ten biggest clones make up 20% to 25%. The sample consisted of PBMCs or T cells enriched from blood (not recorded which). The receptors derive from a woman in her thirties or forties in a cohort exposed to, infected with or recovered from COVID-19 (not recorded which).

The rearrangement uses TRBV4-1 and TRBJ1-1, with 9 bases fitting TRBD1. Germline-derived CDR1 and CDR2 are MGHRA and YSYEKL. The ends lost 2 bases at V and 2 bases at J; junction bases unmatched: 9. The CDR3 has 17 residues. The CDR3 loop reads CASSQFIRTGANTEAFF. The CDR3 nucleotides read TGCGCCAGCAGCCAATTCATTCGGACAGGGGCCAACACTGAAGCTTTCTTT.

V usage is TRBV6-5 and J usage is TRBJ2-7; 10 bases align to TRBD2. The V gene end was trimmed by 8 bases and the J gene end by 2 bases; junction bases not matched to a gene: 6. The CDR3 loop spans 14 amino acids. The germline CDR1 and CDR2 sequences are MNHEY and SVGAGI. This CDR3 is CASQRGGSTYEQYF. Written as DNA, the CDR3 is TGTGCCAGCCAGCGGGGGGGTTCCACCTACGAGCAGTACTTC.

V and J are TRBV10-2 and TRBJ2-7, with TRBD1 matching 11 bases. The CDR3 extends over 16 amino acids. Germline CDR1 reads WSHSY; CDR2 reads SAAADI. J was trimmed by 5 bases and V by 6 bases; bases with no gene match: 12. CDR3 DNA: TGCGCCAGCAGCGCAAGGACGGGACAGGGGGGAGACGAGCAGTACTTC. It translates to CASSARTGQGGDEQYF.

This clone was detected only a few times. The V and J genes are TRBV19 and TRBJ1-1; possible D gene TRBD1, 6 bases. This CDR3 has 15 amino acids. The germline CDR1 and CDR2 sequences are LNHDA and SQIVND (reference sequence). The ends were cut back, 1 base at V and 1 base at J, with 10 bases in the middle. The CDR3 DNA reads as TGTGCCAGTAGTATAGGTCCAGGGGAGAACACTGAAGCTTTCTTT. Translated: CASSIGPGENTEAFF.

The chain links TRBV10-2 to TRBJ2-3, with 9 bases identical to TRBD1. V was pared by 2 bases and J by 4 bases, with 7 bases of the junction left unmatched. Germline CDR1 WSHSY, CDR2 SAAADI. The CDR3 sequence is 16 residues long. CDR3 nucleotides: TGCGCCAGCAGTGAGCCCGGACAGGGGAGTTCAGATACGCAGTATTTT. Its translation is CASSEPGQGSSDTQYF.

The gene calls are TRBV7-9 and TRBJ1-2, with D possibly being TRBD1 (6 bases). CDR1 is SEHNR and CDR2 is FQNEAQ in the germline V gene (reference sequence). The CDR3 totals 15 residues. V gave up 1 base and J gave up 8 bases, with 17 bases separating them. The CDR3 coding sequence is TGTGCCAGCAGCTTAGGGGCCGGGACACGGGGAGGCTACACCTTC. As protein: CASSLGAGTRGGYTF.

This clone occurred once. The chain is built from TRBV7-2 and TRBJ1-1; the D gene is possibly TRBD1 (5 bases). CDR3 length: 14 amino acids. Germline V CDR1 and CDR2: SGHTA, FQGNSA. V lost 4 bases to trimming and J lost 5 bases, with 14 bases between them. The CDR3 sequence is CASSSRDFITEAFF. The CDR3, as DNA: TGTGCCAGCAGCTCCCGGGACTTTATTACTGAAGCTTTCTTT.

The chain employs TRBV18 and TRBJ2-1; 8 nucleotides match TRBD2. The germline V gene encodes CDR1 KGHSH and CDR2 LQKENI. The CDR3 totals 15 residues. V gave up 1 base and J gave up 3 bases; unmatched junction bases: 2. CDR3 DNA sequence: TGTGCCAGCTCACCACTTACTAGCGGCTACAATGAGCAGTTCTTC. Residues: CASSPLTSGYNEQFF.

The CDR3 DNA follows: TGTGCCAGCAGTTTATTTCGGGGAGGGGGAACTGAAGCTTTCTTT. Protein product: CASSLFRGGGTEAFF. J is TRBJ1-1 and V is TRBV27; D possibly corresponds to TRBD1 (6 bases). This CDR3 has 15 residues. Trimming took 1 base from V and 5 from J, leaving 14 bases between them. Germline values: CDR1 MNHEY, CDR2 SMNVEV (reference sequence).

The chain joins TRBV2 to TRBJ2-3; the match to TRBD2 covers 8 bases. CDR3 length: 16 amino acids. Germline CDR1 SNHLY, CDR2 FYNNEI. V gave up 0 bases and J gave up 1 base; unmatched junction bases: 3. Here the CDR3 reads CASSEARRGGTDTQYF. The DNA for the CDR3 is TGTGCCAGCAGTGAAGCGCGGCGGGGGGGCACAGATACGCAGTATTTT.

The V and J genes are TRBV2 and TRBJ1-3; 10 bases map to TRBD1. Trimming at V came to 7 bases and at J to 4 bases, leaving 4 bases not matched to a gene. The CDR3 is 14 residues long. Germline assignment: CDR1 SNHLY and CDR2 FYNNEI. The CDR3 region has the DNA TGTGCCAGCAATGACAGGGGGCCGGGAAACACCATATATTTT. Protein: CASNDRGPGNTIYF.

This clone has only one observation. The chain links TRBV4-1 to TRBJ2-1; 13 bases align to TRBD2. Germline CDR1 is MGHRA and CDR2 is YSYEKL. V was pared by 0 bases and J by 6 bases, with 5 bases of the junction left unmatched. The CDR3 spans 17 residues. CDR3 sequence: CASSQDIGTSGVNEQFF. Here the CDR3 DNA reads TGCGCCAGCAGCCAAGATATCGGGACTAGCGGGGTCAATGAGCAGTTCTTC.

The chain recombines TRBV10-3 with TRBJ1-2; a possible D gene is TRBD1 (6 bases). This CDR3 comprises 14 residues. Looked up from germline, CDR1 is ENHRY and CDR2 is SYGVKD. The germline V and J ends were trimmed by 6 bases and 8 bases, with 19 bases remaining between them. As DNA, the CDR3 is TGTGCCATCAGCCAGGGATGGGGGCGCGGCGGCTACACCTTC. This translates into CAISQGWGRGGYTF.

V and J are TRBV4-1 and TRBJ2-3; 13 positions match TRBD2. This CDR3 comprises 14 residues. V shed 4 bases, J shed 7 bases, and the junction held 2 bases outside the gene matches. Germline assignment: CDR1 MGHRA and CDR2 YSYEKL. The CDR3 sequence: CASSPGLAGNTQYF. CDR3 nucleotide sequence: TGCGCCAGCAGCCCGGGACTAGCGGGGAATACGCAGTATTTT.

The chain employs TRBV7-2 and TRBJ2-3; tentative D call: TRBD2 (5 bases). Germline V gene sequence: CDR1 SGHTA, CDR2 FQGNSA. Trimming removed 5 bases from V and 0 bases from J, with 9 bases in between. This CDR3 contains 14 residues. The CDR3 spells CASSPWTSTDTQYF. Written as DNA, the CDR3 is TGTGCCAGCAGCCCATGGACTAGCACAGATACGCAGTATTTT. The variable domain in full, with the rest retrieved from reference TRBV7-2 and TRBJ2-3, is GAGVSQSPSNKVTEKGKDVELRCDPISGHTALYWYRQSLGQGLEFLIYFQGNSAPDKSGLPSDRFSAERTGGSVSTLTIQRTQQEDSAVYLCASSPWTSTDTQYFGPGTRLTVL.

The rearrangement uses TRBV2 and TRBJ2-1; maybe TRBD2 (6 bases). The germline V and J ends were trimmed by 10 bases and 0 bases, with 13 bases remaining between them. Germline V gene data show CDR1 as SNHLY and CDR2 as FYNNEI. CDR3 length equals 14 residues. CDR3 protein: CATRGPSSYNEQFF. The CDR3 DNA follows: TGTGCCACGCGGGGACCAAGCTCCTACAATGAGCAGTTCTTC.

The rearrangement uses TRBV7-9 and TRBJ1-5, with D unclear. CDR1 SEHNR and CDR2 FQNEAQ come from the germline V gene (reference sequence). There are 15 residues in the CDR3. The V end lost 5 bases, the J end lost 3 bases, and 14 bases lay between the germline ends. CDR3 in DNA: TGTGCCAGCAGCGCCTCCGGGAGTATCAATCAGCCCCAGCATTTT. Protein: CASSASGSINQPQHF. The full variable domain, its missing parts supplied by reference TRBV7-9 and TRBJ1-5, is DTGVSQNPRHKITKRGQNVTFRCDPISEHNRLYWYRQTLGQGPEFLTYFQNEAQLEKSRLLSDRFSAERPKGSFSTLEIQRTEQGDSAMYLCASSASGSINQPQHFGDGTRLSIL.

This sequence joins TRBV18 and TRBJ1-2; a weak D match, TRBD1 (6 bases). The CDR3 totals 12 residues. CDR1 KGHSH and CDR2 LQKENI come from the germline V gene. The V end was cut by 5 bases, the J end by 7 bases, with 11 bases between. The CDR3 DNA reads as TGTGCCAGCTCAAAGGGGGACGGTGGCTACACCTTC. Protein product: CASSKGDGGYTF. The variable domain in full, with the rest retrieved from reference TRBV18 and TRBJ1-2, is NAGVMQNPRHLVRRRGQEARLRCSPMKGHSHVYWYRQLPEEGLKFMVYLQKENIIDESGMPKERFSAEFPKEGPSILRIQQVVRGDSAAYFCASSKGDGGYTFGSGTRLTVV.

The gene calls are TRBV10-2 and TRBJ2-3, with 15 bases fitting TRBD2. With V trimmed by 6 bases and J by 7 bases, 5 bases remained unmatched. The CDR3 covers 15 residues. Germline CDR1 WSHSY, CDR2 SAAADI. The CDR3 loop reads CASRGLAGGLYTQYF. CDR3 bases: TGCGCCAGCAGAGGACTAGCGGGGGGGCTATATACGCAGTATTTT.

This sequence joins TRBV10-1 and TRBJ2-3; D gene ambiguous. CDR1 and CDR2 from the germline V gene are WNHNN and SYGVQD (reference sequence). V was clipped by 2 bases and J by 1 base, with 13 bases between them. The CDR3 totals 16 residues. The CDR3 here is CASSERLYEGTDTQYF. The CDR3 region has the DNA TGCGCCAGCAGTGAGAGACTTTACGAGGGCACAGATACGCAGTATTTT.

This chain connects TRBV6-5 to TRBJ2-3; the match to TRBD1 covers 7 bases. The trim removed 4 bases at V and 6 bases at J, leaving 7 bases unmatched. Germline CDR1 is MNHEY and CDR2 is SVGAGI. The length of the CDR3 is 14 residues. The CDR3 coding sequence is TGTGCCAGCAGTTCGGACAGGTGGGGGGATACGCAGTATTTT. Translated: CASSSDRWGDTQYF.

J is TRBJ2-3 and V is TRBV19, with 8 bases lining up with TRBD1. CDR3 length: 18 amino acids. Germline V gene lookup returns CDR1 LNHDA and CDR2 SQIVND (reference sequence). Unmatched junction bases numbered 17, after V lost 8 bases and J lost 1 base. DNA for the CDR3: TGTGCCAGTGGGGCGTGGACAGGGCATAACAAAGGCACAGATACGCAGTATTTT. It yields the protein CASGAWTGHNKGTDTQYF.

This clone was counted a single time. This sequence joins TRBV19 and TRBJ1-2; TRBD1 matches 8 bases. The V gene's germline CDR1 is LNHDA and CDR2 SQIVND (reference sequence). The CDR3 runs to 16 residues. With V trimmed by 1 base and J by 1 base, 5 bases remained unmatched. The CDR3 is CASSIVGQGFNYGYTF. DNA for the CDR3: TGTGCCAGTAGTATAGTCGGACAGGGTTTTAACTATGGCTACACCTTC.

The gene calls are TRBV6-1 and TRBJ1-1; tentative D call: TRBD1 (5 bases). Per germline, CDR1 MNHNS and CDR2 SASEGT. V was shortened by 2 bases and J by 4 bases, with 11 bases between the two germline ends. The CDR3 loop spans 14 amino acids. As DNA, the CDR3 is TGTGCCAGCAGTGAATATGTGGGGCCCACTGAAGCTTTCTTT. Translating it yields CASSEYVGPTEAFF.

The gene calls are TRBV29-1 and TRBJ2-1, with 7 bases that match TRBD2. The CDR3 totals 15 residues. Looked up from germline, CDR1 is SQVTM and CDR2 is ANQGSEA. Trimming cost V 3 bases and J 4 bases; bases outside gene matches: 9. CDR3 sequence reads: CSVEQRPGGYNEQFF. The CDR3 nucleotides are TGCAGCGTTGAGCAGCGACCCGGGGGGTACAATGAGCAGTTCTTC.

J is TRBJ2-5 and V is TRBV4-1; 9 positions match TRBD2. V trimming: 4 bases; J trimming: 5 bases; junction bases outside the gene matches: 14. Looked up from germline, CDR1 is MGHRA and CDR2 is YSYEKL. There are 17 residues in the CDR3. The CDR3 DNA reads TGCGCCAGCAGCCGAACTCCGGGCGGGAGGGCTGAGGAGACCCAGTACTTC. It specifies CASSRTPGGRAEETQYF.

The chain carries TRBV14 and TRBJ2-7, with D possibly being TRBD1 (8 bases). Germline loops: CDR1 SGHDN, CDR2 FVKESK. V dropped 4 bases and J dropped 4 bases, with 17 bases sitting between them. CDR3 length: 15 amino acids. The CDR3 DNA is TGTGCCAGCAGCCCTATGGACAGGGAGGGGTACGAGCAGTACTTC. It specifies CASSPMDREGYEQYF.